The present T cell receptor beta chain was sequenced within a study of blood T cell repertoires in COVID-19. Overall study: Sites across the United States, Italy and Spain contributed samples from acute and convalescent COVID-19.

Germline V lookup: CDR1 LNHDA, CDR2 SQIVND (reference sequence). CDR3 size: 15 residues. Trimming cost V 5 bases and J 0 bases, with 11 bases left between them. The Seattle patients, enrolled during active infection, were followed longitudinally. Original processing notes: From reference gene primer amplification, estimates of nucleated cell counts were derived. Produced via immunoSEQ multiplex PCR; TCRdb's table is partial and in-frame only. V and J calls and clone size are copied from that table; D and trimming were computed from the DNA. The sample lists about 170,000 clones, 80% to 90% occurring once.

The chain carries TRBV19 and TRBJ2-4; D is perhaps TRBD1 (6 bases). Sequencing input: peripheral blood. This clonotype was obtained from a woman older than 75 with COVID-19, enrolled during active disease. The CDR3 loop is CASSARTEAKNIQYF. CDR3 sequence (DNA): TGTGCCAGTAGTGCAAGGACAGAAGCCAAAAACATTCAGTACTTC.